A selection of T cell receptor beta chains follows, all from one sample in a study of cytomegalovirus exposure and HLA in healthy donors. Sequencing was performed with immunoSEQ multiplex PCR; in TCRdb, only in-frame clones are kept and a portion is missing. The sample shows nearly 110,000 clones, roughly four fifths of them seen only once. Material for sequencing was PBMCs. Receptors originate from a man in his sixties in good health and CMV-seronegative. The CDR3 runs from the conserved cysteine through the conserved F or W. D genes are given only for firm matches. A clone size is listed for some rows: how often the clone was seen (once, few, many), or a class if it is expanded.

v_call: TRBV9; clone_size: -; d_call: -; j_call: TRBJ2-5; cdr3_aa: CASTIRSRLFQETQYF; cdr3_nt: TGTGCCAGCACCATAAGGAGTAGGCTATTCCAGGAGACCCAGTACTTC
v_call: TRBV4-1; clone_size: -; d_call: TRBD1; j_call: TRBJ1-1; cdr3_aa: CASSHEIGQGRTAFF; cdr3_nt: TGCGCCAGCAGCCATGAAATCGGACAGGGGCGTACGGCTTTCTTT
v_call: TRBV6-1; clone_size: -; d_call: -; j_call: TRBJ2-7; cdr3_aa: CASSEKGGGARPPYEQYF; cdr3_nt: TGTGCCAGCAGTGAAAAGGGAGGGGGGGCCCGGCCCCCTTACGAGCAGTACTTC
v_call: TRBV13; clone_size: -; d_call: -; j_call: TRBJ1-2; cdr3_aa: CASSLQYGYTF; cdr3_nt: TGTGCCAGCAGCTTACAGTATGGCTACACCTTC
v_call: TRBV25-1; clone_size: -; d_call: TRBD1; j_call: TRBJ1-6; cdr3_aa: CASTRQGGNSPLHF; cdr3_nt: TGTGCCAGCACCCGACAGGGAGGAAATTCACCCCTCCACTTT
v_call: TRBV5-4; clone_size: -; d_call: TRBD2; j_call: TRBJ2-4; cdr3_aa: CASSAREDIQYF; cdr3_nt: TGTGCCAGCAGCGCCCGGGAGGACATTCAGTACTTC
v_call: TRBV5-6; clone_size: -; d_call: -; j_call: TRBJ2-3; cdr3_aa: CASSLGTPTSTDTQYF; cdr3_nt: TGTGCCAGCAGCTTGGGGACTCCTACTAGCACAGATACGCAGTATTTT
v_call: TRBV6-5; clone_size: -; d_call: TRBD1; j_call: TRBJ1-1; cdr3_aa: CATRQGYNTEAFF; cdr3_nt: TGTGCCACTCGACAGGGCTATAACACTGAAGCTTTCTTT
v_call: TRBV30; clone_size: few; d_call: TRBD1; j_call: TRBJ1-6; cdr3_aa: CAWRGVTGGFSYNSPLHF; cdr3_nt: TGTGCCTGGAGGGGGGTAACAGGGGGCTTCTCCTATAATTCACCCCTCCACTTT
v_call: TRBV19; clone_size: -; d_call: -; j_call: TRBJ2-4; cdr3_aa: CASSPGEAKNIQYF; cdr3_nt: TGTGCCAGTAGTCCAGGGGAGGCCAAAAACATTCAGTACTTC
v_call: TRBV27; clone_size: -; d_call: TRBD2; j_call: TRBJ2-1; cdr3_aa: CAIGRREGYNEQFF; cdr3_nt: TGTGCCATCGGCAGAAGGGAGGGCTACAATGAGCAGTTCTTC
v_call: TRBV18; clone_size: -; d_call: -; j_call: TRBJ1-1; cdr3_aa: CASSQGRDTEAFF; cdr3_nt: TGTGCCAGCTCTCAGGGCCGGGACACTGAAGCTTTCTTT
v_call: TRBV18; clone_size: -; d_call: -; j_call: TRBJ1-6; cdr3_aa: CASFSGSDSPLHF; cdr3_nt: TGTGCCAGCTTTTCAGGGTCCGATTCACCCCTCCACTTT
v_call: TRBV6-1; clone_size: -; d_call: -; j_call: TRBJ1-1; cdr3_aa: CASSRGLNTEAFF; cdr3_nt: TGTGCCAGCAGCAGGGGTCTGAACACTGAAGCTTTCTTT
v_call: TRBV7-2; clone_size: -; d_call: -; j_call: TRBJ2-5; cdr3_aa: CASRMGGSETQYF; cdr3_nt: TGTGCCAGCAGAATGGGGGGTTCCGAGACCCAGTACTTC
v_call: TRBV4-2; clone_size: -; d_call: TRBD2; j_call: TRBJ2-3; cdr3_aa: CASSQGQRGSTDTQYF; cdr3_nt: TGTGCCAGCAGCCAAGGTCAGCGGGGGAGCACAGATACGCAGTATTTT
v_call: TRBV6-4; clone_size: -; d_call: -; j_call: TRBJ2-3; cdr3_aa: CASSGGDTDTQYF; cdr3_nt: TGTGCCAGCAGTGGGGGGGACACAGATACGCAGTATTTT
v_call: TRBV19; clone_size: medium-sized; d_call: -; j_call: TRBJ2-1; cdr3_aa: CASTAGINEQFF; cdr3_nt: TGTGCCAGTACGGCAGGGATCAATGAGCAGTTCTTC
v_call: TRBV27; clone_size: -; d_call: -; j_call: TRBJ1-5; cdr3_aa: CASSLYHSNQPQHF; cdr3_nt: TGTGCCAGCAGTCTCTATCATAGCAATCAGCCCCAGCATTTT
v_call: TRBV28; clone_size: -; d_call: -; j_call: TRBJ1-3; cdr3_aa: CASSLGGKGNTIYF; cdr3_nt: TGTGCCAGCAGTTTGGGGGGGAAAGGAAACACCATATATTTT
v_call: TRBV7-8; clone_size: few; d_call: -; j_call: TRBJ2-3; cdr3_aa: CASSLFTPGEDTQYF; cdr3_nt: TGTGCCAGCAGCTTATTTACCCCCGGAGAGGATACGCAGTATTTT
v_call: TRBV4-1; clone_size: -; d_call: TRBD1; j_call: TRBJ2-5; cdr3_aa: CASSQEGRGLGTQYF; cdr3_nt: TGCGCCAGCAGCCAAGAGGGCAGGGGGCTAGGTACCCAGTACTTC
v_call: TRBV5-1; clone_size: -; d_call: -; j_call: TRBJ1-2; cdr3_aa: CASSLGTGSYGYTF; cdr3_nt: TGCGCCAGCAGCTTGGGGACTGGGTCCTATGGCTACACCTTC
v_call: TRBV6-6; clone_size: -; d_call: TRBD2; j_call: TRBJ2-1; cdr3_aa: CASSSLAGASYNEQFF; cdr3_nt: TGTGCCAGCAGTTCTCTAGCGGGGGCCTCCTACAATGAGCAGTTCTTC
v_call: TRBV7-7; clone_size: once; d_call: -; j_call: TRBJ2-3; cdr3_aa: CASSPAGGPTDTQYF; cdr3_nt: TGTGCCAGCAGCCCAGCCGGGGGACCCACAGATACGCAGTATTTT
v_call: TRBV10-3; clone_size: once; d_call: -; j_call: TRBJ2-3; cdr3_aa: CAISDRGRPGTDTQYF; cdr3_nt: TGTGCCATCAGTGACCGGGGGAGACCAGGCACAGATACGCAGTATTTT
v_call: TRBV2; clone_size: -; d_call: -; j_call: TRBJ1-1; cdr3_aa: CADTQVDTSTEAFF; cdr3_nt: TGTGCAGACACCCAGGTCGACACGTCTACTGAAGCTTTCTTT
v_call: TRBV6-5; clone_size: -; d_call: TRBD1; j_call: TRBJ1-1; cdr3_aa: CASSPLRAGGEAFF; cdr3_nt: TGTGCCAGCAGCCCCCTCAGGGCAGGGGGTGAAGCTTTCTTT
v_call: TRBV9; clone_size: -; d_call: TRBD1; j_call: TRBJ2-2; cdr3_aa: CASSRQGALSTGELFF; cdr3_nt: TGTGCCAGCAGTCGACAGGGGGCTTTGAGCACCGGGGAGCTGTTTTTT
v_call: TRBV7-8; clone_size: -; d_call: -; j_call: TRBJ2-2; cdr3_aa: CASSSQGAWTGELFF; cdr3_nt: TGTGCCAGCAGCTCTCAGGGTGCATGGACCGGGGAGCTGTTTTTT
v_call: TRBV19; clone_size: -; d_call: -; j_call: TRBJ1-1; cdr3_aa: CASSILREGLNTEAFF; cdr3_nt: TGTGCCAGTAGTATCCTCCGGGAGGGGCTAAACACTGAAGCTTTCTTT
v_call: TRBV9; clone_size: once; d_call: TRBD1; j_call: TRBJ1-6; cdr3_aa: CASSATWTGDSPLHF; cdr3_nt: TGTGCCAGCAGCGCCACCTGGACAGGGGACTCACCCCTCCACTTT
v_call: TRBV6-5; clone_size: -; d_call: TRBD2; j_call: TRBJ2-1; cdr3_aa: CASSYSGPAGGNEQFF; cdr3_nt: TGTGCCAGCAGTTACTCGGGCCCAGCGGGGGGTAATGAGCAGTTCTTC
v_call: TRBV30; clone_size: -; d_call: -; j_call: TRBJ2-7; cdr3_aa: CAWSVQLQQYF; cdr3_nt: TGTGCCTGGAGTGTACAGCTTCAGCAGTACTTC
v_call: TRBV15; clone_size: -; d_call: TRBD1; j_call: TRBJ2-5; cdr3_aa: CATSRRQGAWETQYF; cdr3_nt: TGTGCCACCAGCCGTCGGCAGGGGGCATGGGAGACCCAGTACTTC
v_call: TRBV5-5; clone_size: -; d_call: -; j_call: TRBJ1-4; cdr3_aa: CASSLAAGRTNEKLFF; cdr3_nt: TGTGCCAGCAGCTTGGCGGCAGGCCGCACTAATGAAAAACTGTTTTTT
v_call: TRBV2; clone_size: -; d_call: -; j_call: TRBJ1-2; cdr3_aa: CASSVSFQDYGYTF; cdr3_nt: TGTGCCAGCAGTGTGAGTTTTCAGGACTATGGCTACACCTTC
v_call: TRBV5-8; clone_size: -; d_call: TRBD2; j_call: TRBJ2-3; cdr3_aa: CASSFGLAGTTDTQYF; cdr3_nt: TGTGCCAGCAGCTTTGGGCTAGCGGGGACCACAGATACGCAGTATTTT
v_call: TRBV2; clone_size: -; d_call: -; j_call: TRBJ1-1; cdr3_aa: CASSREQDTEAFF; cdr3_nt: TGTGCCAGCAGCCGCGAACAGGACACTGAAGCTTTCTTT
v_call: TRBV7-9; clone_size: -; d_call: -; j_call: TRBJ1-6; cdr3_aa: CASSLQEAPLHF; cdr3_nt: TGTGCCAGCAGCTTACAGGAGGCACCCCTCCACTTT
v_call: TRBV4-2; clone_size: -; d_call: -; j_call: TRBJ1-5; cdr3_aa: CASSQSDMAGDSNQPQHF; cdr3_nt: TGTGCCAGCAGCCAATCGGATATGGCCGGGGATAGCAATCAGCCCCAGCATTTT
v_call: TRBV11-1; clone_size: -; d_call: TRBD1; j_call: TRBJ1-4; cdr3_aa: CANSFGTGEKLFF; cdr3_nt: TGTGCCAACAGCTTTGGGACAGGCGAAAAACTGTTTTTT
v_call: TRBV6-5; clone_size: once; d_call: TRBD1; j_call: TRBJ2-7; cdr3_aa: CASSLYRGPLSYEQYF; cdr3_nt: TGTGCCAGCAGTTTATACAGGGGGCCCCTTTCCTACGAGCAGTACTTC
v_call: TRBV4-3; clone_size: few; d_call: TRBD1; j_call: TRBJ1-4; cdr3_aa: CASRVYGTGGLFF; cdr3_nt: TGCGCCAGCAGGGTTTATGGGACAGGTGGTCTGTTTTTT
v_call: TRBV11-1; clone_size: -; d_call: TRBD1; j_call: TRBJ1-1; cdr3_aa: CASSRDRGGTEAFF; cdr3_nt: TGTGCCAGCAGCCGGGACAGGGGGGGGACTGAAGCTTTCTTT
v_call: TRBV7-9; clone_size: -; d_call: -; j_call: TRBJ1-2; cdr3_aa: CASSPRSVGYTF; cdr3_nt: TGTGCCAGCAGCCCACGATCGGTTGGCTACACCTTC
v_call: TRBV6-1; clone_size: once; d_call: -; j_call: TRBJ2-3; cdr3_aa: CASSVRPPGTDTQYF; cdr3_nt: TGTGCCAGCAGTGTCCGTCCCCCAGGCACAGATACGCAGTATTTT
v_call: TRBV27; clone_size: -; d_call: -; j_call: TRBJ2-6; cdr3_aa: CAAGGNRATGANVLTF; cdr3_nt: TGTGCCGCCGGTGGTAACAGGGCTACTGGGGCCAACGTCCTGACTTTC
v_call: TRBV5-5; clone_size: -; d_call: TRBD1; j_call: TRBJ2-7; cdr3_aa: CASSLTGTGHEQYF; cdr3_nt: TGTGCCAGCAGCTTGACCGGGACAGGGCACGAGCAGTACTTC
v_call: TRBV7-7; clone_size: -; d_call: TRBD1; j_call: TRBJ2-2; cdr3_aa: CASSLGQSITGELFF; cdr3_nt: TGTGCCAGCAGCTTGGGACAGAGTATCACCGGGGAGCTGTTTTTT
v_call: TRBV11-2; clone_size: -; d_call: -; j_call: TRBJ1-6; cdr3_aa: CASSLITGFTSPLHF; cdr3_nt: TGTGCCAGCAGCTTGATAACAGGGTTTACTTCACCCCTCCACTTT
v_call: TRBV30; clone_size: -; d_call: TRBD2; j_call: TRBJ2-1; cdr3_aa: CAWSVPGGSYEQFF; cdr3_nt: TGTGCCTGGAGTGTCCCGGGGGGTAGTTATGAGCAGTTCTTC
v_call: TRBV5-6; clone_size: -; d_call: TRBD2; j_call: TRBJ2-7; cdr3_aa: CASSLRRGGLYEQYF; cdr3_nt: TGTGCCAGCAGCTTAAGGCGGGGGGGCCTGTACGAGCAGTACTTC
v_call: TRBV5-4; clone_size: -; d_call: TRBD1; j_call: TRBJ1-6; cdr3_aa: CASSLAGGNFNSPLHF; cdr3_nt: TGTGCCAGCAGCTTGGCAGGGGGAAATTTTAATTCACCCCTCCACTTT
v_call: TRBV7-2; clone_size: -; d_call: -; j_call: TRBJ1-2; cdr3_aa: CASSPDRTNYGYTF; cdr3_nt: TGTGCCAGCAGCCCTGACAGAACAAACTATGGCTACACCTTC
v_call: TRBV6-5; clone_size: -; d_call: TRBD1; j_call: TRBJ2-5; cdr3_aa: CASSFGQGGVETQYF; cdr3_nt: TGTGCCAGCAGTTTTGGACAGGGCGGAGTCGAGACCCAGTACTTC